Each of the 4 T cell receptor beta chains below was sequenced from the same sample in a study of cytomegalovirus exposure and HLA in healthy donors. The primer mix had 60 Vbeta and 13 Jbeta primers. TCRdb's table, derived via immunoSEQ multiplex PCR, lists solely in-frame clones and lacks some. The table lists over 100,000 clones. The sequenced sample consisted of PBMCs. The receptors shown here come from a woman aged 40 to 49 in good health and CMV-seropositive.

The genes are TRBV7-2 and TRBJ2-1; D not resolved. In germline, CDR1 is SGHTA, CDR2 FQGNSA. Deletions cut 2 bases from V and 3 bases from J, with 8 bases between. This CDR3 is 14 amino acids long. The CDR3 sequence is CASSLYGSYNEQFF. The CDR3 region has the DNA TGTGCCAGCAGCTTATACGGTAGCTACAATGAGCAGTTCTTC.

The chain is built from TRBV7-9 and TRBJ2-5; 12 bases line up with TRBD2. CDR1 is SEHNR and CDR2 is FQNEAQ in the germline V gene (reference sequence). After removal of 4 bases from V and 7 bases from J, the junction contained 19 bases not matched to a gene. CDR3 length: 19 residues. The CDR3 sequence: CASSSRTDRTSGIGATQYF. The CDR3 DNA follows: TGTGCCAGCAGCTCGCGGACTGACCGGACTAGCGGGATCGGGGCGACCCAGTACTTC.

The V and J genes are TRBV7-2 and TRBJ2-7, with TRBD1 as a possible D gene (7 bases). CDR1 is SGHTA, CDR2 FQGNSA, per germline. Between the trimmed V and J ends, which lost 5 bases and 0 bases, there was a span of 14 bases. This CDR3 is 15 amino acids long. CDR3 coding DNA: TGTGCCAGCAGCGGCATGCGGGACAGCTCCTACGAGCAGTACTTC. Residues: CASSGMRDSSYEQYF.

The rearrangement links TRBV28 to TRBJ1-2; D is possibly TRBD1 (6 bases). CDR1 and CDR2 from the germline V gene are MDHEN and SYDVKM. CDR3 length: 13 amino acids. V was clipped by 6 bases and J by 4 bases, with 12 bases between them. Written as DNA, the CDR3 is TGTGCCAGCAGCCTCCCAGGGGCCTATGGCTACACCTTC. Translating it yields CASSLPGAYGYTF.